This section outlines one TCR beta chain sequence together with its context. Its antigen target is currently unknown. Base quality data are lacking; no much larger clone is found one base away. CDR1 and CDR2 were assigned from the germline V gene as SGHTA and FQGNSA. CDR3 length: 15 amino acids, cysteine to phenylalanine. Only CDR3 DNA is held: 45 bases, read in frame from base 1. From V the trimming removes 5 bases and from J it removes 2 bases, while the gene matches leave 9 bases of the junction unaccounted for. Each collaborating institution followed its own protocols to collect whole blood in K2EDTA tubes. For TCRbeta analysis, collaborators shipped samples in one of three forms: frozen whole blood, isolated PBMCs, or DNA extracted from either of those sample types. This entry belongs to a study of blood T cell repertoires in COVID-19 (dated by TCRdb to 2020 to 2021). In the study overall: Samples covering the acute and convalescent phases of COVID-19 were provided by collaborators in the United States, Italy and Spain. The samples were drawn from the first 160 participants of the ongoing ImmuneRACE study and from 1,254 subjects provided by 6 global collaborators. The material from the prospective study consisted of cDNA or gDNA derived from T cells, B-cell-depleted T cells, or PBMCs. A freely available public database, intended as a resource for researchers studying the immune response to SARS-CoV-2, is where the repertoires were released. Where available, HLA class I and class II types were obtained from metadata supplied by the sample provider rather than from assay-based typing. Deeply sampled blood TCRbeta repertoires from subjects exposed to, actively infected with, or recovered from COVID-19 were included in the dataset. The sample metadata nearly always contained a de-identified subject ID, COVID-19 status, age in years and sex.

Results the study describes overall, beyond this receptor: How much clinical and demographic metadata was included differed by source and by participant, and the metadata was provided uncurated.

The immunoSEQ Assay, a bias-controlled multiplex PCR, was used to amplify TCRbeta CDR3 regions from genomic DNA. As for the authors' bioinformatics: Nucleated cell counts per sample were estimated from amplification of reference gene primers within the assay. Sequence reads were collapsed and filtered to measure the absolute abundance of every unique TCRbeta CDR3 rearrangement. For each sample, productive Simpson clonality was calculated as the square root of Simpson's diversity index over productive rearrangements. The clones in this table, taken by TCRdb from immuneACCESS, are in-frame only. Not every clone is retained; where verified, under half of the shortfall comes from an unresolved V gene, and the cause of the rest is unknown. D and trimming come from the DNA, and the V and J calls and clone size come from that table. The sample table contains about 180,000 clones; only one count was recorded for around 87% of them. The top ten clones comprise roughly 2.5% of the sample.

The sequence derives from a man in his forties with active or convalescent COVID-19. Rearrangement joined TRBV7-2 to TRBJ2-7, and 7 junction bases match TRBD2. Sequenced: peripheral blood. The base sequence is TGTGCCAGCAGCCCTATAGCGGGTTTGGCCTACGAGCAGTACTTC. It encodes CASSPIAGLAYEQYF.